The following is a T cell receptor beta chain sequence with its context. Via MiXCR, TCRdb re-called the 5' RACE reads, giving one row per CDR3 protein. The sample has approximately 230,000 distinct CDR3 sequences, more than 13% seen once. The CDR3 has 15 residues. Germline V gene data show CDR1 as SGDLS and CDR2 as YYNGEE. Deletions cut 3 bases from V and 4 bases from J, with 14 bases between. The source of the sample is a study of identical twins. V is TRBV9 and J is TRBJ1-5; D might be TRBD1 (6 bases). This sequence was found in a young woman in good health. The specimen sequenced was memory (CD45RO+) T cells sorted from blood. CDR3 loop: CASSAQGSANQPQHF. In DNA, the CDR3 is TGTGCCAGCAGCGCACAGGGTAGCGCAAATCAGCCCCAGCATTTT.